This T cell receptor (beta chain) was captured by sequencing in a study of OX40 agonist ivuxolimab in advanced cancers. Background on the study: It was ivuxolimab, an agonistic anti-OX40 (CD134) antibody, that patients were treated with. Whole-study findings and limits: Individuals who were partial responders at 0.1-3.0 mg/kg had clonal expansion that ranked among the lowest. Several nonresponders also turned out to have low normalized T-cell clonal expansion.

In its sample, this clone was seen a few times. What it binds is not known. Using immunoSEQ multiplex PCR, the repertoire was profiled, and TCRdb retains in-frame clones only, with some absent. In the table there are tens of thousands of clones, around 85% of which are singletons. Germline loops: CDR1 SGHTS, CDR2 YDEGEE. CDR3 length: 15 amino acids. V lost 2 bases to trimming and J lost 4 bases, with 15 bases between them. The source material was CD4+ or CD8+ T cells sorted from blood, sampled in a trial of the OX40 agonist ivuxolimab. The V gene is TRBV5-8, the J gene TRBJ1-2, with D tentatively TRBD1 (6 bases). The clonotype originates from an adult with an advanced solid tumor such as melanoma, head and neck, liver or kidney cancer. Here the CDR3 reads CASSFQGMNGYGYTF. The CDR3 DNA is TGTGCCAGCAGCTTCCAGGGGATGAATGGCTATGGCTACACCTTC. Supplemented by reference TRBV5-8 and TRBJ1-2, the full variable domain reads EAGVTQSPTHLIKTRGQQATLRCSPISGHTSVYWYQQALGLGLQFLLWYDEGEERNRGNFPPRFSGRQFPNYSSELNVNALELEDSALYLCASSFQGMNGYGYTFGSGTRLTVV.